This passage covers 11 T cell receptor beta chains from one sample sequenced in a study of T cells in Graves' hyperthyroidism and ophthalmopathy. RNA transcripts served as the template for amplifying TCR beta CDR3 regions. The TCR CDR3 was amplified in a first-round RT-PCR using the HTBI primer set. TCRdb itself ran the multiplex PCR reads through MiXCR, one entry per CDR3 protein. The sample includes 300,000 to 450,000 distinct CDR3 sequences, approximately 18% of them seen just once. The source material was blood. These receptors all stem from a young man with Graves' ophthalmopathy.

In its sample, this clonotype was seen many times. The genes are TRBV2 and TRBJ2-1; D not certain. The CDR3 spans 13 residues. The V gene lost 7 bases and the J gene lost 6 bases, with 13 bases spanning the gap. Germline V gene lookup returns CDR1 SNHLY and CDR2 FYNNEI. CDR3 coding DNA: TGTGCCAGCATCTATGACATGCCCAATGAGCAGTTCTTC. It yields the protein CASIYDMPNEQFF.

This clonotype was counted ten times or more. The chain uses TRBV3-1 and TRBJ1-5; no clear D gene. Germline V gene data show CDR1 as LGHDT and CDR2 as YNNKEL (reference sequence). CDR3 size: 14 residues. V lost 5 bases, J lost 6 bases, and 14 bases lay in between. CDR3 region: CASSFDPEAQPQHF. CDR3 sequence (DNA): TGTGCCAGCAGCTTCGACCCGGAGGCTCAGCCCCAGCATTTT.

Ten or more counts support this clonotype. The V and J genes are TRBV28 and TRBJ2-7; 9 bases align to TRBD1. The V gene end was trimmed by 3 bases and the J gene end by 6 bases; junction bases not matched to a gene: 9. CDR1 is MDHEN and CDR2 is SYDVKM in the germline V gene. The CDR3 runs to 15 residues. In DNA, the CDR3 is TGTGCCAGCAGTTTGGGGGACAGGGTACCTGGCGAGCAGTACTTC. This codes for CASSLGDRVPGEQYF.

This clonotype was seen ten or more times. This chain links TRBV12-3 or TRBV12-4 with TRBJ1-6; D perhaps matches TRBD1 (5 bases). V was trimmed by 6 bases and J by 8 bases, leaving 20 bases between them. CDR3 length: 16 amino acids. The CDR3 sequence is CASSPRDPAWDSPLHF. The CDR3, as DNA: TGTGCCAGCAGCCCCCGGGACCCGGCGTGGGATTCACCCCTCCACTTT.

This clonotype was recorded at least ten times. The V and J genes are TRBV3-1 and TRBJ2-1, with a weak D call TRBD1 (5 bases). Germline CDR1 is LGHDT and CDR2 is YNNKEL (reference sequence). Deletions cut 3 bases from V and 9 bases from J, with 12 bases between. This CDR3 has 13 amino acids. The CDR3 loop is CASSHPQGSEQFF. In DNA form, the CDR3 reads TGTGCCAGCAGCCACCCTCAGGGAAGTGAGCAGTTCTTC.

This clonotype has only one observation. This sequence joins TRBV12-5 and TRBJ2-1; D possibly corresponds to TRBD2 (6 bases). This CDR3 has 11 residues. Germline CDR1 is LGHNT and CDR2 is FRNRAP. With 6 bases removed from V and 9 bases from J, the gap between germline ends came to 9 bases. The DNA of the CDR3 is TGTGCTAGTGGCTCCGGGAGTGAGCAGTTCTTC. It is translated as CASGSGSEQFF.

This clonotype appeared many times. The genes are TRBV20-1 and TRBJ1-5; the D gene is possibly TRBD1 (5 bases). The V and J ends lost 3 bases and 1 base respectively, with 16 bases between them. The CDR3 is 16 residues long. Germline CDR1 and CDR2: DFQATT and SNEGSKA (reference sequence). This CDR3 is CSASSRGSGSNQPQHF. In DNA, the CDR3 is TGCAGTGCTAGTTCGAGGGGTTCAGGAAGCAATCAGCCCCAGCATTTT.

At least ten counts were recorded for this clonotype. This chain uses TRBV11-2 with TRBJ2-1, with 10 bases aligning to TRBD1. The germline V gene encodes CDR1 SGHAT and CDR2 FQNNGV. The J segment lost 2 bases and the V segment lost 6 bases, leaving 4 bases of the junction unmatched. This CDR3 is 15 amino acids long. CDR3 nucleotide sequence: TGTGCCAGCAGGCGGACAGGGGGACCCTACAATGAGCAGTTCTTC. Translating it yields CASRRTGGPYNEQFF.

In this sample, this clonotype turned up a few times. This sequence joins TRBV7-7 and TRBJ2-3; D could derive from TRBD1 or TRBD2 (6 bases each). The germline CDR1 and CDR2 sequences are SSHAT and FNYEAQ (reference sequence). Trimming shortened V by 4 bases and J by 6 bases, and 14 bases separated the two germline ends. The length of the CDR3 is 14 residues. CDR3 nucleotides: TGTGCCAGCAGCTCACTAGGGGGGAAGGATACGCAGTATTTT. Protein product: CASSSLGGKDTQYF.

This sequence joins TRBV13 and TRBJ2-3; either TRBD1 or TRBD2 may supply D (6 bases each). V was trimmed by 1 base and J by 6 bases, leaving 11 bases between them. The CDR3 length is 14 residues. Germline CDR1 and CDR2: PRHDT and FYEKMQ (reference sequence). DNA of the CDR3: TGTGCCAGCAGCTTAGACGGGGGCTGGGATACGCAGTATTTT. Protein sequence: CASSLDGGWDTQYF.

As to this clonotype: A much larger clone lies one base from this, so it may be a read error. This rearrangement joins TRBV3-1 to TRBJ2-7, with TRBD2 matching over 8 bases. This CDR3 spans 14 amino acids. Germline-derived CDR1 and CDR2 are LGHDT and YNNKEL (reference sequence). Written as DNA, the CDR3 is TGTGCCGGCAGCTCCCGCGGGGGGTCCTACGAGCAGTACTTC. It translates to CAGSSRGGSYEQYF.